The rows below give T cell receptor beta chains drawn from one sample of a study of Ad26.COV2.S vaccination and SARS-CoV-2 variants. Method: immunoSEQ multiplex PCR; TCRdb's copy keeps in-frame clones and lacks some. The sample carries 350,000 to 400,000 clones, roughly nine tenths recorded once. The sequencing here drew on peripheral blood, taken in a trial of Ad26.COV2.S vaccine versus placebo. All receptors derive from a person aged 18 to 65 who received the Ad26.COV2.S COVID-19 vaccine or a placebo. Each CDR3 is given with its conserved first and last residue. D genes are given only for firm matches. Expanded clones are given a class, and other clones once, few, many or no size at all.

clone_size: .; d_call: TRBD1; v_call: TRBV3-1/TRBV3-2; j_call: TRBJ1-6; cdr3_aa: CASSRDRGSPLHF; cdr3_nt: TGTGCCAGCAGCCGCGACAGGGGTTCACCCCTCCACTTT
clone_size: .; d_call: .; v_call: TRBV6-5; j_call: TRBJ2-7; cdr3_aa: CASSSSGTDSYEQYF; cdr3_nt: TGTGCCAGCAGTTCATCTGGGACGGATTCCTACGAGCAGTACTTC
clone_size: few; d_call: .; v_call: TRBV6-1; j_call: TRBJ1-6; cdr3_aa: CASSEGSNYNSPLHF; cdr3_nt: TGTGCCAGCAGTGAAGGGTCGAACTATAATTCACCCCTCCACTTT
clone_size: .; d_call: .; v_call: TRBV2; j_call: TRBJ1-1; cdr3_aa: CASLRNTEAFF; cdr3_nt: TGTGCCAGCCTTAGAAACACTGAAGCTTTCTTT
clone_size: .; d_call: .; v_call: TRBV11-2; j_call: TRBJ2-4; cdr3_aa: CASSSRGTPGNIQYF; cdr3_nt: TGTGCCAGCAGCTCAAGGGGGACACCAGGAAACATTCAGTACTTC
clone_size: .; d_call: TRBD1; v_call: TRBV25-1; j_call: TRBJ2-5; cdr3_aa: CASSRTGGHQETQYF; cdr3_nt: TGTGCCAGCTCTAGGACAGGGGGGCATCAAGAGACCCAGTACTTC
clone_size: .; d_call: .; v_call: TRBV19; j_call: TRBJ2-1; cdr3_aa: CASRFREQFF; cdr3_nt: TGTGCCAGTAGGTTCCGTGAGCAGTTCTTC
clone_size: .; d_call: .; v_call: TRBV10-3; j_call: TRBJ1-2; cdr3_aa: CAIRPVVATNYGYTF; cdr3_nt: TGTGCCATCAGACCGGTGGTGGCAACTAACTATGGCTACACCTTC
clone_size: .; d_call: .; v_call: TRBV2; j_call: TRBJ2-2; cdr3_aa: CASIGPNTGELFF; cdr3_nt: TGTGCCAGCATAGGTCCGAACACCGGGGAGCTGTTTTTT
clone_size: few; d_call: TRBD1; v_call: TRBV5-4; j_call: TRBJ2-7; cdr3_aa: CASSPDAGQGTYEQYF; cdr3_nt: TGTGCCAGCAGTCCCGATGCGGGACAGGGGACCTACGAGCAGTACTTC
clone_size: .; d_call: .; v_call: TRBV14; j_call: TRBJ1-6; cdr3_aa: CASSQVVGRYNSPLHF; cdr3_nt: TGTGCCAGCAGCCAAGTCGTGGGCCGCTATAATTCACCCCTCCACTTT
clone_size: .; d_call: .; v_call: TRBV3-1/TRBV3-2; j_call: TRBJ2-5; cdr3_aa: CASSQGLSDPQETQYF; cdr3_nt: TGTGCCAGCAGCCAAGGATTGTCGGACCCCCAAGAGACCCAGTACTTC
clone_size: once; d_call: .; v_call: TRBV5-5; j_call: TRBJ2-1; cdr3_aa: CASSPGGDRVEFF; cdr3_nt: TGTGCCAGCAGCCCCGGGGGGGACAGGGTTGAGTTCTTC
clone_size: .; d_call: TRBD1; v_call: TRBV5-5; j_call: TRBJ2-2; cdr3_aa: CASSWDSNTGELFF; cdr3_nt: TGTGCCAGCAGTTGGGACAGCAACACCGGGGAGCTGTTTTTT
clone_size: .; d_call: TRBD1; v_call: TRBV20-1; j_call: TRBJ2-7; cdr3_aa: CSASGTGKDF; cdr3_nt: TGCAGTGCTTCCGGGACAGGCAAGGACTTC
clone_size: .; d_call: .; v_call: TRBV14; j_call: TRBJ1-2; cdr3_aa: CASSQVNGGVYGYTF; cdr3_nt: TGTGCCAGCAGCCAAGTTAACGGTGGTGTCTATGGCTACACCTTC
clone_size: .; d_call: TRBD2; v_call: TRBV4-1; j_call: TRBJ2-1; cdr3_aa: CASRRLAGEGEQFF; cdr3_nt: TGCGCCAGCCGACGACTAGCGGGGGAGGGTGAGCAGTTCTTC
clone_size: .; d_call: .; v_call: TRBV11-2; j_call: TRBJ1-1; cdr3_aa: CASSPHKGNTEAFF; cdr3_nt: TGTGCCAGCAGCCCCCACAAGGGTAACACTGAAGCTTTCTTT
clone_size: few; d_call: .; v_call: TRBV2; j_call: TRBJ1-2; cdr3_aa: CASSEAVYGYTF; cdr3_nt: TGTGCCAGCAGTGAAGCGGTCTATGGCTACACCTTC
clone_size: .; d_call: .; v_call: TRBV5-5; j_call: TRBJ1-5; cdr3_aa: CASSLRTGNQPQHF; cdr3_nt: TGTGCCAGCAGCTTGAGAACAGGCAATCAGCCCCAGCATTTT
clone_size: .; d_call: .; v_call: TRBV4-3; j_call: TRBJ2-3; cdr3_aa: CASSHDAAEPSTDTQYF; cdr3_nt: TGCGCCAGCAGCCACGATGCCGCGGAGCCTAGCACAGATACGCAGTATTTT
clone_size: .; d_call: .; v_call: TRBV11-2; j_call: TRBJ1-4; cdr3_aa: CASSLDYLNEKLFF; cdr3_nt: TGTGCCAGCAGCTTGGACTATCTGAATGAAAAACTGTTTTTT
clone_size: .; d_call: TRBD1; v_call: TRBV10-2; j_call: TRBJ1-1; cdr3_aa: CASRLDRDRGTEAFF; cdr3_nt: TGCGCCAGCAGACTCGACCGGGACAGGGGCACTGAAGCTTTCTTT
clone_size: .; d_call: TRBD2; v_call: TRBV9; j_call: TRBJ2-3; cdr3_aa: CASSQTSGGPLDTQYF; cdr3_nt: TGTGCCAGCAGCCAGACTAGCGGGGGGCCGTTAGATACGCAGTATTTT